This T cell receptor (beta chain) was captured by sequencing in a study of T cell changes during pregnancy in multiple sclerosis. Profiled with immunoSEQ multiplex PCR; TCRdb holds only in-frame clones, not every one. This table holds 60,000 to 65,000 clones, 92% found once. The sample holds one count of this clone. Germline-derived CDR1 and CDR2 are LGHNA and YSLEER. Trimming cost V 0 bases and J 5 bases, with 16 bases left between them. The CDR3 length is 17 residues. The sequences come from peripheral blood, collected in the first trimester of pregnancy. The genes are TRBV4-3 and TRBJ2-2; D is undetermined. The clonotype comes from a female donor with multiple sclerosis, enrolled in a pregnancy study. The CDR3 sequence: CASSQDRWLAETGELFF. Written as DNA, the CDR3 is TGCGCCAGCAGCCAAGATCGATGGCTCGCAGAAACCGGGGAGCTGTTTTTT.